The 31 T cell receptor beta chains in this list originate from one sample, sequenced in a study of a mutant IDH1 vaccine in newly diagnosed glioma. Sequencing used immunoSEQ multiplex PCR; TCRdb keeps in-frame clones, though not all of them. The repertoire includes roughly 110,000 clones, 75% to 90% of them detected once, and roughly 0.65% sits in the top ten. Their antigen targets remain unknown. Time point defined: week 11, during vaccination. Topical imiquimod was applied with each vaccine dose, which held 300 ug of mutant IDH1 20-mer peptide. The sample consisted of PBMCs, taken from a glioma patient whose treatment included an IDH1 peptide vaccine. Receptors were obtained from a woman between 45 and 65 years old with glioma.

V and J are TRBV19 and TRBJ2-3, with D perhaps TRBD1 (5 bases). V was clipped by 5 bases and J by 7 bases, with 16 bases between them. Germline lookup yields CDR1 LNHDA and CDR2 SQIVND (reference sequence). The CDR3 length is 14 residues. CDR3 DNA: TGTGCCAGTAGTCGAGACAGTGGGCTTTATACGCAGTATTTT. Translating gives CASSRDSGLYTQYF.

The J gene is TRBJ1-2, the V gene TRBV5-6; D is unresolved. Trimming cost V 4 bases and J 2 bases, with 15 bases left between them. The length of the CDR3 is 15 residues. Germline CDR1 SGHDT, CDR2 YYEEEE. The CDR3 here is CASSELDGGNYGYTF. The DNA for the CDR3 is TGTGCCAGCAGCGAATTGGACGGAGGCAACTATGGCTACACCTTC.

The CDR3: CAISEEVAGAGTYEQYF. In DNA, the CDR3 is TGTGCCATCAGTGAGGAAGTAGCGGGGGCGGGGACCTACGAGCAGTACTTC. The chain joins TRBV10-3 to TRBJ2-7, with TRBD2 identical over 9 bases. The CDR3 consists of 17 residues. With 2 bases clipped from V and 2 bases from J, the junction kept 10 bases outside the gene matches. CDR1 ENHRY and CDR2 SYGVKD come from the germline V gene.

This chain uses TRBV10-3 with TRBJ1-3; D may be TRBD1 (6 bases). The germline CDR1 and CDR2 sequences are ENHRY and SYGVKD. The CDR3 loop spans 15 amino acids. Trimming took 2 bases from V and 3 from J, leaving 11 bases between them. In DNA form, the CDR3 reads TGTGCCATCAGTGAGCAATGGGGGCTTGGAAACACCATATATTTT. Amino acid sequence: CAISEQWGLGNTIYF.

This clone was seen more than once but under ten times. The chain couples TRBV2 to TRBJ2-7; D is ambiguous. In germline, CDR1 is SNHLY, CDR2 FYNNEI. The length of the CDR3 is 11 residues. Trimming removed 6 bases from V and 3 bases from J, with 6 bases in between. The CDR3 loop is CASSSHYEQYF. CDR3 coding DNA: TGTGCCAGCAGCTCCCACTACGAGCAGTACTTC.

The genes are TRBV5-1 and TRBJ1-5; D might be TRBD1 (6 bases). The CDR3 loop spans 15 amino acids. Germline lookup yields CDR1 SGHRS and CDR2 YFSETQ. V lost 0 bases to trimming and J lost 7 bases, with 14 bases between them. CDR3 nucleotide sequence: TGCGCCAGCAGCTTGGGAGGGACATCGGGGCAGCCCCAGCATTTT. This encodes CASSLGGTSGQPQHF.

This clone was observed a single time. J is TRBJ2-7 and V is TRBV7-9; 9 positions match TRBD1. The J segment lost 5 bases and the V segment lost 4 bases, leaving 6 bases of the junction unmatched. The CDR3 spans 14 residues. The V gene's germline CDR1 is SEHNR and CDR2 FQNEAQ (reference sequence). The CDR3 spells CASSSRQGGNEQYF. The DNA of the CDR3 is TGTGCCAGCAGCTCCCGACAGGGGGGGAACGAGCAGTACTTC. Full variable domain (rest looked up from reference TRBV7-9 and TRBJ2-7): DTGVSQNPRHKITKRGQNVTFRCDPISEHNRLYWYRQTLGQGPEFLTYFQNEAQLEKSRLLSDRFSAERPKGSFSTLEIQRTEQGDSAMYLCASSSRQGGNEQYFGPGTRLTVT.

This sequence joins TRBV30 and TRBJ2-2; 7 bases line up with TRBD1. V was pared by 4 bases and J by 0 bases, with 5 bases of the junction left unmatched. The CDR3 sequence is 15 residues long. The germline CDR1 and CDR2 sequences are GTSNPN and SVGIG (reference sequence). CDR3 protein: CAWISGTANTGELFF. The CDR3 DNA reads TGTGCCTGGATTTCCGGGACAGCGAACACCGGGGAGCTGTTTTTT.

The chain combines TRBV27 with TRBJ1-2, with D maybe TRBD1 (5 bases). V was clipped by 10 bases and J by 0 bases, with 21 bases between them. This CDR3 has 16 residues. The germline V gene encodes CDR1 MNHEY and CDR2 SMNVEV (reference sequence). The CDR3 DNA sequence: TGTGCCACCTCTATGATACCCAGGGCAACTAACTATGGCTACACCTTC. It encodes CATSMIPRATNYGYTF.

This clone showed up just a few times. The V gene is TRBV6-4, the J gene TRBJ2-1, with unresolved D. This CDR3 comprises 13 residues. V lost 0 bases and J lost 3, with 3 bases in between. The germline V gene encodes CDR1 MRHNA and CDR2 SNTAGT. CDR3 in DNA: TGTGCCAGCAGTGACTCCCTCTACAATGAGCAGTTCTTC. The encoded protein is CASSDSLYNEQFF.

This rearrangement joins TRBV4-1 to TRBJ2-5; maybe TRBD2 (6 bases). The ends were cut back, 4 bases at V and 2 bases at J, with 11 bases in the middle. This CDR3 is built from 14 residues. Germline CDR1 MGHRA, CDR2 YSYEKL. CDR3 sequence reads: CASSPRELQETQYF. In DNA, the CDR3 is TGCGCCAGCAGCCCCCGGGAGTTACAAGAGACCCAGTACTTC.

This chain uses TRBV29-1 with TRBJ2-7, with 8 positions matching TRBD1. The CDR3 length is 14 residues. Germline CDR1 and CDR2: SQVTM and ANQGSEA. Losses at the gene ends were 4 bases for V and 1 base for J; bases not matched to a gene: 6. For the CDR3, the DNA is TGCAGCGTTGTACTTGACAGGGGATCCTACGAGCAGTACTTC. Encoded protein: CSVVLDRGSYEQYF.

The V call is TRBV21-1, the J call TRBJ1-2; TRBD1, the D gene given by the table, was not confirmed from the DNA. TRBV21-1 is an annotated pseudogene. The CDR3 has 15 amino acids. This CDR3 reads CASSKGHRNLYGYTF. CDR3 sequence (DNA): TGTGCCAGCAGCAAAGGACACCGTAATCTCTATGGCTACACCTTC.

The table lists this clone with a few counts. The chain couples TRBV6-5 to TRBJ2-7; 10 nucleotides agree with TRBD2. After removal of 2 bases from V and 4 bases from J, the junction contained 5 bases not matched to a gene. In germline, CDR1 is MNHEY, CDR2 SVGAGI. The length of the CDR3 is 15 residues. The CDR3 loop is CASSYRSGRVYEQYF. The CDR3 DNA is TGTGCCAGCAGTTACAGAAGCGGGAGGGTTTACGAGCAGTACTTC.

The genes are TRBV6-4 and TRBJ2-1; possibly TRBD1 for D (6 bases). Germline V gene data show CDR1 as MRHNA and CDR2 as SNTAGT. V was pared by 5 bases and J by 3 bases, with 14 bases between. The CDR3 loop spans 15 amino acids. The CDR3 spells CASSIRTDFYNEQFF. For the CDR3, the DNA is TGTGCCAGCAGTATTCGGACAGATTTCTACAATGAGCAGTTCTTC.

This clone showed up just once. One junction end disagrees with the germline gene, perhaps due to a read error. V is TRBV27 and J is TRBJ2-7, with D perhaps matching TRBD1 (5 bases). The germline V gene has CDR1 MNHEY and CDR2 SMNVEV (reference sequence). This CDR3 has 17 amino acids. The CDR3 DNA is TGTGCCAGCAGTTTAGGTGCAGGGTCATACTACTCCTACGGGCAGTACTTC. This codes for CASSLGAGSYYSYGQYF.

This clone was counted a few times. The V and J genes are TRBV27 and TRBJ1-5; D is perhaps TRBD1 (5 bases). The germline V gene encodes CDR1 MNHEY and CDR2 SMNVEV (reference sequence). V shed 0 bases and J shed 9 bases, with 12 bases lying between them. The CDR3 has 14 residues. CDR3 protein: CASSLSGVVRPQHF. The CDR3 DNA follows: TGTGCCAGCAGTTTATCGGGGGTGGTCCGGCCCCAGCATTTT.

The V and J genes are TRBV7-3 and TRBJ2-6, with 11 positions matching TRBD1. CDR3 length equals 18 residues. J lost 0 bases, V lost 4 bases, and 5 bases had no gene match. Germline V gives CDR1 SGHTA, CDR2 FQGTGA. CDR3 in amino acids: CASSSRTGGYSGANVLTF. The DNA for the CDR3 is TGTGCCAGCAGCTCCCGGACAGGGGGCTACTCTGGGGCCAACGTCCTGACTTTC.

The DNA for the CDR3 is TGTGCCATCAGTGCTCGGGAGGACAATGAGCAGTTCTTC. Its translation is CAISAREDNEQFF. J is TRBJ2-1 and V is TRBV10-3; TRBD2 matches at 7 bases. The CDR3 totals 13 residues. The ends lost 4 bases at V and 5 bases at J; junction bases unmatched: 2. The V gene's germline CDR1 is ENHRY and CDR2 SYGVKD.

The rearrangement links TRBV5-1 to TRBJ1-6; a weak D match, TRBD1 (6 bases). The CDR3 extends over 14 amino acids. Germline lookup yields CDR1 SGHRS and CDR2 YFSETQ. Between the trimmed V and J ends, which lost 0 bases and 7 bases, there was a span of 8 bases. The DNA for the CDR3 is TGCGCCAGCAGCTTGGACAGGGAAAATTCACCCCTCCACTTT. Translated: CASSLDRENSPLHF.

The chain couples TRBV10-3 to TRBJ2-1, with TRBD2 identical over 7 bases. The CDR3 is 14 residues long. V was pared by 7 bases and J by 8 bases, with 11 bases of the junction left unmatched. CDR1 and CDR2 from the germline V gene are ENHRY and SYGVKD. The DNA of the CDR3 is TGTGCCATCACTGCGGGGGTGGGAAGCGATGAGCAGTTCTTC. This translates into CAITAGVGSDEQFF.

This chain's CDR3 is CASSGVTGTAALRGGYTF. CDR3 nucleotides: TGTGCCAGCAGTGGAGTTACCGGGACAGCGGCCCTGCGGGGGGGCTACACCTTC. The rearrangement joins TRBV6-1 to TRBJ1-2, with 7 bases lining up with TRBD1. Per germline, CDR1 MNHNS and CDR2 SASEGT. Trimming took 4 bases from V and 8 from J; bases not matched to a gene: 22. The CDR3 has 18 residues.

V gene TRBV2 combines with J gene TRBJ2-2, with TRBD2 as a possible D gene (5 bases). The V and J ends lost 5 bases and 0 bases respectively, with 13 bases between them. CDR3 length: 16 residues. Germline V gene lookup returns CDR1 SNHLY and CDR2 FYNNEI. CDR3 sequence reads: CASSYPSGPNTGELFF. CDR3 nucleotide sequence: TGTGCCAGCAGTTATCCAAGCGGACCGAACACCGGGGAGCTGTTTTTT.

CDR3 residues: CASSSGDENTIYF. The CDR3 DNA reads TGTGCCAGCTCTTCTGGGGATGAAAACACCATATATTTT. The chain carries TRBV6-5 and TRBJ1-3; D ambiguous. The CDR3 length is 13 residues. Germline lookup yields CDR1 MNHEY and CDR2 SVGAGI. V dropped 8 bases and J dropped 6 bases, with 14 bases sitting between them.

This chain connects TRBV14 to TRBJ2-7; 11 bases are shared with TRBD1. The CDR3 contains 17 residues. Germline assignment: CDR1 SGHDN and CDR2 FVKESK. V lost 1 base to trimming and J lost 3 bases; unmatched junction nucleotides: 8. The CDR3 loop reads CASSQGTGGFPGYEQYF. As DNA, the CDR3 is TGTGCCAGCAGCCAAGGGACAGGGGGCTTCCCGGGCTACGAGCAGTACTTC.

J is TRBJ2-3 and V is TRBV2; D possibly uses TRBD1 or TRBD2 (6 bases each). There are 14 residues in the CDR3. CDR1 is SNHLY, CDR2 FYNNEI, per germline. Trimming took off 5 bases at V and 3 bases at J, with 12 bases between the two ends. The DNA of the CDR3 is TGTGCCAGCAGTAGGGGGGCGCGGACAGATACGCAGTATTTT. Encoded protein: CASSRGARTDTQYF.

The chain couples TRBV7-2 to TRBJ2-7, with D perhaps assigned TRBD1 or TRBD2 (5 bases each). Germline-derived CDR1 and CDR2 are SGHTA and FQGNSA. The CDR3 is 15 residues long. Trimming removed 3 bases at V and 1 base at J, with 13 bases between. Here the CDR3 DNA reads TGTGCCAGCAGCTTTACAGTGGGGGTTTCCTACGAGCAGTACTTC. It yields the protein CASSFTVGVSYEQYF.

A note on this clone: This sample includes further DNA sequences coding for the same CDR3. The chain links TRBV15 to TRBJ2-7; TRBD1 matches at 8 bases. This CDR3 comprises 14 residues. V trimming: 6 bases; J trimming: 1 base; junction bases outside the gene matches: 5. Looked up from germline, CDR1 is LNHNV and CDR2 is YYDKDF (reference sequence). The CDR3 protein is CATSRTGSSYEQYF. The DNA for the CDR3 is TGTGCCACCAGTCGGACAGGGAGTTCCTACGAGCAGTACTTC.

This chain connects TRBV7-9 to TRBJ1-5; TRBD1 aligns across 7 bases. This CDR3 has 13 residues. After removal of 5 bases from V and 6 bases from J, the junction contained 4 bases not matched to a gene. Germline V gene sequence: CDR1 SEHNR, CDR2 FQNEAQ (reference sequence). For the CDR3, the DNA is TGTGCCAGCAGCCTCGGGACAGCTCAGCCCCAGCATTTT. Its translation: CASSLGTAQPQHF.

The V gene is TRBV5-1, the J gene TRBJ2-5, with D perhaps being TRBD1 or TRBD2 (5 bases each). CDR3 length equals 16 residues. Trimming removed 2 bases at V and 4 bases at J, with 18 bases between. Germline V gives CDR1 SGHRS, CDR2 YFSETQ. The CDR3 region is CASSFAGTEWGETQYF. The CDR3, as DNA: TGCGCCAGCAGCTTCGCCGGGACGGAGTGGGGAGAGACCCAGTACTTC.

The J gene is TRBJ2-7, the V gene TRBV28, with D maybe TRBD2 (6 bases). CDR1 is MDHEN and CDR2 is SYDVKM in the germline V gene. The CDR3 contains 13 residues. With 7 bases removed from V and 2 bases from J, the gap between germline ends came to 12 bases. The CDR3 sequence is CASKEGPTYEQYF. The CDR3 DNA sequence: TGTGCCAGCAAGGAGGGACCTACCTACGAGCAGTACTTC.